These T cell receptor beta chains were read from a single sample in a study of shared clonotypes between healthy human individuals. Clones were read by immunoSEQ multiplex PCR, and TCRdb kept only the in-frame ones, dropping some. The sample carries nearly 1 million clones, about 80% recorded once. The sequenced sample consisted of memory CD4+ T cells sorted from blood. The receptor source for this set is a man younger than 35 in good health. Each CDR3 is given with its conserved first and last residue. The D gene is left open where the match is weak.

>TRBV6-6|TRBJ2-3|TRBD2
CASSQLAGGGSTQYF
>TRBV5-4|TRBJ2-2|.
CASSHGVAGELFF
>TRBV30|TRBJ2-7|TRBD1
CAWSRDAGGTSEQYF
>TRBV5-1|TRBJ1-6|.
CASSFDWGGSYNSPLHF
>TRBV27|TRBJ1-6|.
CASSFGGRYSPLHF
>TRBV5-1|TRBJ2-5|.
CASSLDSRGETQYF
>TRBV19|TRBJ1-1|TRBD1
CASRTGALLPNTEAFF
>TRBV4-1|TRBJ1-2|.
CASSQPGTPFYGYTF
>TRBV2|TRBJ2-7|.
CASSRLLYEQYF
>TRBV5-1|TRBJ1-3|.
CASSLAGTTNTIYF
>TRBV27|TRBJ1-5|.
CASSFRQGGNQPQHF
>TRBV14|TRBJ2-2|.
CASSQAGVGFGELFF
>TRBV27|TRBJ2-5|TRBD1
CAKHPGTAVQETQYF
>TRBV27|TRBJ1-2|.
CASSRGGIAYGYTF
>TRBV10-2|TRBJ2-4|.
CASSRGSGNMQNIQYF
>TRBV30|TRBJ2-5|TRBD1
CAWSQPNRGRYF
>TRBV5-4|TRBJ2-1|TRBD2
CASSLGLGLADNEQFF
>TRBV6-6|TRBJ2-3|.
CASKGEGTPDTQYF
>TRBV6-1|TRBJ2-1|.
CASKNDHEQFF
>TRBV10-1|TRBJ2-7|TRBD2
CASSENLAGAYEQYF
>TRBV6-5|TRBJ1-2|.
CASALDGHGRSYTF
>TRBV1|TRBJ2-4|.
CTSSTGTRSNIQYF
>TRBV30|TRBJ2-1|.
CAWINVGGHSYNEQFF
>TRBV4-2|TRBJ2-1|.
CASSRGPLVSYNEQFF
>TRBV11-3|TRBJ2-3|TRBD1
CASSATGADTQYF
>TRBV30|TRBJ2-7|.
CAWSVQGARAGEQYF
>TRBV19|TRBJ1-2|.
CASTPTPREHYGYTF
>TRBV29-1|TRBJ1-1|.
CSGKSHEAEAFF
>TRBV10-3|TRBJ2-5|TRBD2
CAISEIQGVSGGRKTQYF
>TRBV30|TRBJ2-3|.
CAWSVLIDTQYF
>TRBV9|TRBJ2-3|.
CASSVAGGGARTDTQYF
>TRBV5-1|TRBJ2-3|TRBD2
CASSFGTSGTTDTQYF
>TRBV7-2|TRBJ1-6|.
CASSLGTVNSPLHF
>TRBV10-1|TRBJ2-2|.
CASSDPGSSNTGELFF
>TRBV28|TRBJ2-1|.
CASRESSYNEQFF
>TRBV7-2|TRBJ2-5|.
CASSQKETQYF
>TRBV10-3|TRBJ2-7|.
CAISESPYEQYF
>TRBV6-5|TRBJ1-5|TRBD1
CASSKGTGLTQHF
>TRBV30|TRBJ2-1|.
CAWSVRTGYNEQFF
>TRBV5-1|TRBJ2-3|TRBD2
CASSLASGGSDTQYF
>TRBV20-1|TRBJ2-5|.
CSGGPKETQYF
>TRBV29-1|TRBJ2-7|.
CSAQTSSYEQYF
>TRBV18|TRBJ2-1|.
CASSPPGAYGEQFF
>TRBV28|TRBJ2-7|TRBD1
CASTTGAGSYEQYF
>TRBV5-1|TRBJ2-2|TRBD1
CASSLGQGGTGELFF
>TRBV2|TRBJ2-1|.
CASSPASVYNEQFF
>TRBV6-6|TRBJ2-3|.
CASRTLRQGDTQYF
>TRBV14|TRBJ2-5|.
CASSVITGKGLETQYF
>TRBV5-1|TRBJ2-1|.
CASSVAVAVYNEQFF
>TRBV6-1|TRBJ2-3|TRBD2
CASSVGTSGGQSTDTQYF
>TRBV19|TRBJ2-7|TRBD1
CASRPGTGSYEQYF